The following is a T cell receptor beta chain sequence with its context. A multiplex PCR was run with 60 Vbeta primers and 13 Jbeta primers. Generated by immunoSEQ multiplex PCR, the TCRdb table keeps only in-frame clones and is missing some. This table has some 130,000 clones, roughly 80% appearing once. The CDR3 has 17 residues. Germline values: CDR1 MRHNA, CDR2 SNTAGT. Losses at the gene ends were 2 bases for V and 8 bases for J; bases not matched to a gene: 15. This sample stems from a study of cytomegalovirus exposure and HLA in healthy donors. Sample: PBMCs. The genes are TRBV6-4 and TRBJ2-3; 8 bases agree with TRBD2. This clonotype was obtained from a man aged 25 to 40 in good health and CMV-seronegative. CDR3 loop: CASSDEASGRPQATQYF. CDR3 in DNA: TGTGCCAGCAGTGACGAGGCTAGCGGGCGGCCCCAAGCTACGCAGTATTTT.